This T cell receptor (beta chain) was retrieved from a study of T-cell reconstitution after alpha-beta-depleted transplantation in children. Molecular barcoding with unique molecular identifiers was used for the TCRbeta library. TCRdb used MiXCR to reprocess the PCR reads, holding one entry per CDR3 protein. In the table there are around 380,000 distinct CDR3 sequences, around 9.9% of which are singletons. Germline assignment: CDR1 SGHVS and CDR2 FQNEAQ. The V gene lost 0 bases and the J gene lost 3 bases, with 9 bases spanning the gap. This CDR3 has 15 residues. This clonotype was seen a few times. This clonotype was obtained from a human donor who donated a stem cell graft to a child with acute myeloid leukemia. The rearrangement uses TRBV7-8 and TRBJ2-4; tentatively, D is TRBD1 (5 bases). Source: PBMCs from the stem cell graft donor, taken from the stem cell graft. The CDR3 reads CASSLARVGKNIQYF. The DNA of the CDR3 is TGTGCCAGCAGCTTAGCCAGGGTCGGCAAAAACATTCAGTACTTC.